Following are 5 T cell receptor beta chains from one sample sequenced in a study of blood T cell repertoires in COVID-19. TCRdb's table, derived via immunoSEQ multiplex PCR, lists solely in-frame clones and lacks some. The table includes 35,000 to 45,000 clones, roughly 80% detected once. The specimen sequenced was peripheral blood. The receptors come from a woman aged 65 to 85 with acute or convalescent COVID-19.

The J gene is TRBJ1-1, the V gene TRBV29-1; 10 nucleotides line up with TRBD1. Germline assignment: CDR1 SQVTM and CDR2 ANQGSEA. This CDR3 comprises 14 residues. With V trimmed by 7 bases and J by 3 bases, 8 bases remained unmatched. CDR3 nucleotide sequence: TGCAGCGCCGCAAGGGGACAGGGGTACACTGAAGCTTTCTTT. Translating it yields CSAARGQGYTEAFF. The whole variable domain, remainder taken from reference TRBV29-1 and TRBJ1-1, is SAVISQKPSRDICQRGTSLTIQCQVDSQVTMMFWYRQQPGQSLTLIATANQGSEATYESGFVIDKFPISRPNLTFSTLTVSNMSPEDSSIYLCSAARGQGYTEAFFGQGTRLTVV.

The chain uses TRBV19 and TRBJ2-5; 8 bases match TRBD2. This CDR3 contains 15 residues. The junction had 10 bases not matched to a gene; V was cut back by 7 bases and J by 3 bases. Germline CDR1 reads LNHDA; CDR2 reads SQIVND (reference sequence). CDR3 in amino acids: CASNLGGSGEETQYF. The CDR3 DNA reads as TGTGCCAGTAATCTGGGAGGTAGCGGGGAAGAGACCCAGTACTTC. The full variable domain, completed using reference TRBV19 and TRBJ2-5, is DGGITQSPKYLFRKEGQNVTLSCEQNLNHDAMYWYRQDPGQGLRLIYYSQIVNDFQKGDIAEGYSVSREKKESFPLTVTSAQKNPTAFYLCASNLGGSGEETQYFGPGTRLLVL.

The chain uses TRBV3-1 (or the pseudogene TRBV3-2) and TRBJ1-5; D not certain. The CDR3 consists of 13 residues. Germline lookup yields CDR1 LGHDT and CDR2 YNNKEL (reference sequence). V dropped 0 bases and J dropped 4 bases, with 4 bases sitting between them. The CDR3 is CASSQDQNQPQHF. CDR3 DNA sequence: TGTGCCAGCAGCCAAGACCAAAATCAGCCCCAGCATTTT.

Remarks on this clone: The sample has other DNA sequences that encode this CDR3 too. The gene calls are TRBV10-2 and TRBJ1-6, with a possible D match to TRBD1 (6 bases). Deletions cut 2 bases from V and 7 bases from J, with 15 bases between. The germline gives CDR1 WSHSY, CDR2 SAAADI. This CDR3 is 16 amino acids long. As DNA, the CDR3 is TGCGCCAGCAGTGAGCCATTTTTGGGACAAAATTCACCCCTCCACTTT. This encodes CASSEPFLGQNSPLHF.

In this sample, this clone turned up many times. The CDR3 sequence: CASRGQYQETQYF. DNA for the CDR3: TGTGCCAGTAGAGGACAGTATCAAGAGACCCAGTACTTC. V is TRBV19 and J is TRBJ2-5, with D maybe TRBD1 (6 bases). The germline V gene encodes CDR1 LNHDA and CDR2 SQIVND (reference sequence). Trimming stripped 6 bases from V and 2 bases from J, with 10 bases between. There are 13 residues in the CDR3. Filled out from reference TRBV19 and TRBJ2-5, the complete variable domain reads DGGITQSPKYLFRKEGQNVTLSCEQNLNHDAMYWYRQDPGQGLRLIYYSQIVNDFQKGDIAEGYSVSREKKESFPLTVTSAQKNPTAFYLCASRGQYQETQYFGPGTRLLVL.